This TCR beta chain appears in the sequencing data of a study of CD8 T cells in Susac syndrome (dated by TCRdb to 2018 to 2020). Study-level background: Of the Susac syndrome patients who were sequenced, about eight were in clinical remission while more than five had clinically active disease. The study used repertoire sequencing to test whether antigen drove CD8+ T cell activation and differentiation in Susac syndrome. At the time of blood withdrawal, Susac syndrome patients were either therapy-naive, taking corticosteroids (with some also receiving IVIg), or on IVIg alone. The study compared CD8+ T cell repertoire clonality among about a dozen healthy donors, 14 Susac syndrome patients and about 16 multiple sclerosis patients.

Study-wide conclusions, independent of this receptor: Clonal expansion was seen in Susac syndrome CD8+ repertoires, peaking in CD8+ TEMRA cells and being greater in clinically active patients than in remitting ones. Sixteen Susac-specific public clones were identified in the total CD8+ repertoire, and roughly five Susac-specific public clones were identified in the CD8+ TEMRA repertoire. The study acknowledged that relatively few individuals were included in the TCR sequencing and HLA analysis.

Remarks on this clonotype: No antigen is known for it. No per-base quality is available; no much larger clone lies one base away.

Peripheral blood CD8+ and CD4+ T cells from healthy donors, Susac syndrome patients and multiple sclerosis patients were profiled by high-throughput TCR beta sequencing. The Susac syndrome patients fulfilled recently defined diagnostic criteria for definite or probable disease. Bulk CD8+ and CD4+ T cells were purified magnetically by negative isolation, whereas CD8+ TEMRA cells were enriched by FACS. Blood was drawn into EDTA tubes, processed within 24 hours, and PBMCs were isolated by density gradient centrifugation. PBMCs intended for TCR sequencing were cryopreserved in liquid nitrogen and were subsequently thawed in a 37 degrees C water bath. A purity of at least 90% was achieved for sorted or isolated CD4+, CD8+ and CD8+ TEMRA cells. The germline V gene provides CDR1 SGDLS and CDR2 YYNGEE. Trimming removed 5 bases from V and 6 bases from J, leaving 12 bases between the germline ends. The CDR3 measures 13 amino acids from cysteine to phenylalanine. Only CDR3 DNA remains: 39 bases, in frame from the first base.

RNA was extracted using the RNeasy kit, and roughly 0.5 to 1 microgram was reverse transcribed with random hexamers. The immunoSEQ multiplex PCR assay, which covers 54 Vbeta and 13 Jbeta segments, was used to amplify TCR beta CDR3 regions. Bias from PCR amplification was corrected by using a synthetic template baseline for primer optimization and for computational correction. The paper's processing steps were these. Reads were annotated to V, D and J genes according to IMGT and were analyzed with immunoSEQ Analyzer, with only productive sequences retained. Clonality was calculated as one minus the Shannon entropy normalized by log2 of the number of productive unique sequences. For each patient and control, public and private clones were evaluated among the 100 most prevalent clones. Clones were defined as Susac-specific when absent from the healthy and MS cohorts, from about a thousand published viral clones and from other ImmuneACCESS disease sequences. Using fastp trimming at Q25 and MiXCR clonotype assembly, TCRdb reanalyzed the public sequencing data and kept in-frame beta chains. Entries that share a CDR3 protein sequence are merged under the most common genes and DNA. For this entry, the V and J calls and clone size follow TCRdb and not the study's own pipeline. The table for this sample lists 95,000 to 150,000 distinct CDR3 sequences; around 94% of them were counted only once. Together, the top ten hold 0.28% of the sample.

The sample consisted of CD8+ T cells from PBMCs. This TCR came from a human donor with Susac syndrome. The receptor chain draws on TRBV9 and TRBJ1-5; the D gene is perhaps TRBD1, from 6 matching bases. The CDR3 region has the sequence CASSTGLGQPQHF. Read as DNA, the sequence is TGTGCCAGCAGTACAGGGTTAGGTCAGCCCCAGCATTTT.